This TCR beta chain was recorded in a study of CD8 T cells in Susac syndrome. Study observations and caveats: The authors acknowledged that their TCR sequencing and HLA analysis involved a relatively small number of individuals.

An input of about 0.5 to 1 ug of RNA was subjected to reverse transcription using random hexamers. The immunoSEQ assay covered 54 Vbeta and 13 Jbeta segments for CDR3. TCRdb passed the immunoSEQ multiplex PCR reads through MiXCR, listing each CDR3 protein once. Among about 140,000 distinct CDR3 sequences listed, around 95% were seen once. As regards this clonotype: The antigen is not known.

TCR beta from blood CD8+ and CD4+ T cells was sequenced. The study used treatment-naive patients who had stable or active relapsing-remitting disease as multiple sclerosis controls. This TCR came from a human donor with multiple sclerosis. The sequenced sample was CD4+ T cells from PBMCs.

The CDR3 DNA reads as TGTGCCAGCAGCACCGCCCCTACAGGCGGGTATGGCTACACCTTC. It specifies CASSTAPTGGYGYTF. J is TRBJ1-2 and V is TRBV7-2; D is possibly TRBD1 (5 bases). CDR3 length equals 15 residues. The germline V gene has CDR1 SGHTA and CDR2 FQGNSA. V was pared by 5 bases and J by 5 bases, with 18 bases between.